Below are 8 T cell receptor beta chains sequenced from a single sample in a study of blood T cell repertoires in COVID-19. Using immunoSEQ multiplex PCR, the repertoire was profiled, and TCRdb retains in-frame clones only, with some absent. The table records about 75,000 clones, roughly 78% of them present only once. Specimen: peripheral blood. Receptors were obtained from a woman older than 75 with active or convalescent COVID-19.

The V and J genes are TRBV7-6 and TRBJ2-5, with 10 bases lining up with TRBD2. The CDR3 contains 17 residues. Germline CDR1 SGHVS, CDR2 FNYEAQ. The junction had 13 bases not matched to a gene; V was cut back by 2 bases and J by 7 bases. CDR3 sequence: CASSLPAGGLGLVTQYF. Here the CDR3 DNA reads TGTGCCAGCAGCTTACCAGCGGGAGGGCTCGGATTAGTGACCCAGTACTTC.

This clone was counted once. This chain uses TRBV6-5 with TRBJ1-2; no firm D call. The CDR3 covers 13 residues. V was trimmed by 7 bases and J by 4 bases, leaving 13 bases between them. CDR1 and CDR2 from the germline V gene are MNHEY and SVGAGI. The CDR3 DNA reads as TGTGCCAGCACCCCGGTTCTCCCCTATGGCTACACCTTC. Protein product: CASTPVLPYGYTF.

This chain links TRBV28 with TRBJ2-5, with 10 bases aligning to TRBD2. Germline V gene sequence: CDR1 MDHEN, CDR2 SYDVKM. This CDR3 contains 14 residues. V lost 7 bases, J lost 5 bases, and 7 bases stayed unmatched. The CDR3 spells CASNLSGRTETQYF. The DNA for the CDR3 is TGTGCCAGCAACCTTAGCGGGAGGACCGAGACCCAGTACTTC.

V is TRBV6-1 and J is TRBJ2-7; no clear D. This CDR3 has 16 amino acids. Trimming shortened V by 2 bases and J by 3 bases, and 17 bases separated the two germline ends. Germline V gene data show CDR1 as MNHNS and CDR2 as SASEGT. Here the CDR3 reads CASSELAATPIYEQYF. The DNA for the CDR3 is TGTGCCAGCAGTGAATTGGCAGCGACGCCGATCTACGAGCAGTACTTC.

V and J are TRBV5-4 and TRBJ2-1; D possibly corresponds to TRBD2 (5 bases). There are 13 residues in the CDR3. The germline V gene encodes CDR1 SGHNT and CDR2 YYREEE (reference sequence). The V gene lost 4 bases and the J gene lost 9 bases, with 14 bases spanning the gap. The CDR3 is CASSTDYDTEQFF. The CDR3 nucleotides are TGTGCCAGCAGCACTGACTACGACACTGAGCAGTTCTTC.

The count of this clone is one. The chain has TRBV5-6 and TRBJ2-3; tentatively, D is TRBD1 (6 bases). Trimming cost V 0 bases and J 2 bases, with 13 bases left between them. CDR3 size: 16 residues. In germline, CDR1 is SGHDT, CDR2 YYEEEE. The CDR3 DNA is TGTGCCAGCAGCTTGGCGGTGGGGGCTCCCACAGATACGCAGTATTTT. Amino acid sequence: CASSLAVGAPTDTQYF.

This clone has just a few counts. CDR3 sequence: CASSGLAGDEQFF. The CDR3 nucleotides read TGTGCCAGCAGTGGGCTAGCGGGAGATGAGCAGTTCTTC. The chain is built from TRBV2 and TRBJ2-1; the match to TRBD2 covers 10 bases. Germline V gene lookup returns CDR1 SNHLY and CDR2 FYNNEI. CDR3 length: 13 amino acids. J gave up 8 bases and V 4 bases, and 2 bases lay outside the gene matches.

The J gene is TRBJ2-3, the V gene TRBV3-1 (or the pseudogene TRBV3-2); 14 bases align to TRBD2. The germline CDR1 and CDR2 sequences are LGHDT and YNNKEL (reference sequence). This CDR3 has 17 residues. The V segment lost 1 base and the J segment 5 bases; nucleotides outside the gene matches: 5. This CDR3 reads CASSQVSGTSGGDTQYF. In nucleotides, the CDR3 is TGTGCCAGCAGCCAAGTCTCCGGGACTAGCGGGGGAGATACGCAGTATTTT.